Below, 25 T cell receptor beta chains from the same sample are listed, as sequenced in a study of CDR3 diversity in severe acne. TCRdb called the PCR reads again in MiXCR, with one record for every CDR3 protein. The sample holds about 90,000 distinct CDR3 sequences, approximately 52% seen once. The sequenced material came from blood. Every receptor here comes from a male donor in good health, serving as a control.

The J gene is TRBJ2-3, the V gene TRBV7-3; no definite D call. The CDR3 is 13 amino acids. The V end was cut by 5 bases, the J end by 4 bases, with 10 bases between. CDR1 SGHTA and CDR2 FQGTGA come from the germline V gene. The CDR3 loop is CASSATEADTQYF. For the CDR3, the DNA is TGTGCCAGCAGCGCAACTGAGGCAGATACGCAGTATTTT. Full variable domain (rest looked up from reference TRBV7-3 and TRBJ2-3): GAGVSQTPSNKVTEKGKYVELRCDPISGHTALYWYRQSLGQGPEFLIYFQGTGAADDSGLPNDRFFAVRPEGSVSTLKIQRTERGDSAVYLCASSATEADTQYFGPGTRLTVL.

This clonotype was seen repeatedly, ten times or more. The CDR3 DNA reads TGTGCCAGCAGCTTGGACGACTCACCCACTGGAAACACCATATATTTT. Its protein is CASSLDDSPTGNTIYF. The J gene is TRBJ1-3, the V gene TRBV5-5; D not certain. This CDR3 has 16 residues. The germline V gene has CDR1 SGHKS and CDR2 YYEKEE (reference sequence). Deletions cut 0 bases from V and 2 bases from J, with 12 bases between.

This chain joins TRBV6-1 and TRBJ1-2, with D perhaps TRBD1 (5 bases). The ends were cut back, 4 bases at V and 4 bases at J, with 16 bases in the middle. This CDR3 comprises 15 residues. Per germline, CDR1 MNHNS and CDR2 SASEGT. The CDR3 region has the DNA TGTGCCAGCAGTGTACAAGACAGCACCTTCTATGGCTACACCTTC. Encoded protein: CASSVQDSTFYGYTF.

The chain links TRBV2 to TRBJ2-7; the match to TRBD2 covers 10 bases. Germline V lookup: CDR1 SNHLY, CDR2 FYNNEI. With 8 bases clipped from V and 5 bases from J, the junction kept 9 bases outside the gene matches. CDR3 size: 14 residues. The CDR3: CASGRLLAGDEQYF. CDR3 bases: TGTGCCAGCGGGCGGTTGCTAGCGGGAGACGAGCAGTACTTC. The whole variable domain, remainder taken from reference TRBV2 and TRBJ2-7, is EPEVTQTPSHQVTQMGQEVILRCVPISNHLYFYWYRQILGQKVEFLVSFYNNEISEKSEIFDDQFSVERPDGSNFTLKIRSTKLEDSAMYFCASGRLLAGDEQYFGPGTRLTVT.

This clonotype is classed as medium-sized (0.01 to 0.1%). The rearrangement joins TRBV19 to TRBJ1-6, with 8 nucleotides matching TRBD1. V was pared by 4 bases and J by 8 bases, with 7 bases of the junction left unmatched. Germline-derived CDR1 and CDR2 are LNHDA and SQIVND (reference sequence). The CDR3 sequence is 15 residues long. The DNA for the CDR3 is TGTGCCAGTAGTACCCGGACAGGGACGGATTCACCCCTCCACTTT. Protein: CASSTRTGTDSPLHF.

The V gene is TRBV2, the J gene TRBJ1-1; D is undetermined. Trimming left V 6 bases short and J 1 base short, with 12 bases between. This CDR3 has 14 amino acids. Germline CDR1 reads SNHLY; CDR2 reads FYNNEI. CDR3 sequence: CASSLRWGNTEAFF. The CDR3 DNA reads TGTGCCAGCAGCCTACGGTGGGGGAACACTGAAGCTTTCTTT.

The rearrangement joins TRBV15 to TRBJ2-7, with D hard to call. The CDR3 consists of 13 residues. Germline-derived CDR1 and CDR2 are LNHNV and YYDKDF (reference sequence). Trimming took off 4 bases at V and 2 bases at J, with 9 bases between the two ends. CDR3 in DNA: TGTGCCACCAGCAAAAAAGTTACCTACGAGCAGTACTTC. Translating it yields CATSKKVTYEQYF.

Concerning this clonotype: The junction departs from the called germline gene at one end, perhaps through a read error. The V call is TRBV27, the J call TRBJ2-1; 8 bases are a match to TRBD2. The CDR3 length is 11 residues. Germline CDR1 is MNHEY and CDR2 is SMNVEV (reference sequence). The CDR3 region has the DNA TGTGCCAGCAGTGTTAGCGGGGCCACGATCTTC. This gives the protein CASSVSGATIF.

The rearrangement links TRBV20-1 to TRBJ2-7, with 10 nucleotides matching TRBD2. Germline V gene sequence: CDR1 DFQATT, CDR2 SNEGSKA (reference sequence). There are 13 residues in the CDR3. The CDR3 bases are TGCAGCGGACTAGCGGAGTCCACCTACGAGCAGTACTTC. Residues: CSGLAESTYEQYF.

Many counts were recorded for this clonotype. The chain has TRBV6-6 and TRBJ2-2, with TRBD1 as a possible D gene (6 bases). V was pared by 6 bases and J by 2 bases, with 13 bases between. The CDR3 totals 15 residues. Germline CDR1 MNHNY, CDR2 SVGAGI (reference sequence). The CDR3 loop is CASSRGTGNTGELFF. In nucleotides, the CDR3 is TGTGCCAGCAGCAGGGGAACTGGAAACACCGGGGAGCTGTTTTTT.

This chain joins TRBV19 and TRBJ1-4, with 9 bases aligning to TRBD1. J lost 5 bases, V lost 0 bases, and 4 bases had no gene match. The germline CDR1 and CDR2 sequences are LNHDA and SQIVND (reference sequence). The CDR3 is made up of 16 amino acids. In DNA, the CDR3 is TGTGCCAGTAGTATAGATCCGGGGACAGGGAATGAAAAACTGTTTTTT. It is translated as CASSIDPGTGNEKLFF.

In its sample, this clonotype was seen once. The chain uses TRBV30 and TRBJ2-2, with TRBD2 matching 10 bases. Germline CDR1 reads GTSNPN; CDR2 reads SVGIG (reference sequence). This CDR3 has 14 residues. The ends lost 5 bases at V and 0 bases at J; junction bases unmatched: 0. In nucleotides, the CDR3 is TGTGCCTGGCTAGCGGGGGCGAACACCGGGGAGCTGTTTTTT. This gives the protein CAWLAGANTGELFF.

In its sample, this clonotype is medium-sized. The V call is TRBV6-5, the J call TRBJ1-2; D ambiguous. Trimming took 2 bases from V and 1 from J, leaving 5 bases between them. The CDR3 runs 13 residues. CDR1 is MNHEY and CDR2 is SVGAGI in the germline V gene. The CDR3 coding sequence is TGTGCCAGCAGTTACGAGGTTAACTATGGCTACACCTTC. The encoded protein is CASSYEVNYGYTF.

This clonotype was detected many times. CDR3 sequence reads: CASSFGNRDYGYTF. CDR3 nucleotides: TGTGCCAGCAGTTTCGGCAACCGAGACTATGGCTACACCTTC. The V call is TRBV27, the J call TRBJ1-2; D unresolved. V was clipped by 3 bases and J by 3 bases, with 11 bases between them. This CDR3 region has 14 residues. The germline V gene has CDR1 MNHEY and CDR2 SMNVEV (reference sequence).

This clonotype was seen ten or more times. V gene TRBV6-2 or TRBV6-3 combines with J gene TRBJ2-7; D not certain. Per the germline V gene, CDR1 is MNHEY and CDR2 is SVGEGT. With 5 bases removed from V and 3 bases from J, the gap between germline ends came to 14 bases. There are 14 residues in the CDR3. The CDR3 coding sequence is TGTGCCAGCAGTCGACTCGCGACTTTCTACGAGCAGTACTTC. Its protein product is CASSRLATFYEQYF.

About this clonotype: This is likely a read error, given that the CDR3 carries no conserved phenylalanine or tryptophan at its end. The DNA is omitted, as the CDR3 cannot be located on it reliably, and the CDR3 follows TCRdb's listing. The chain carries TRBV6-5 and TRBJ2-5. CDR1 and CDR2 from the germline V gene are MNHEY and SVGAGI. Termini included, the CDR3 measures 8 amino acids. CDR3 protein: CASSREYL.

This clonotype has a count of ten or more. In DNA form, the CDR3 reads TGTGCCAGCAGCCCAATGGGGGAAGTCTACGAGCAGTACTTC. Amino acid sequence: CASSPMGEVYEQYF. The rearrangement uses TRBV7-9 and TRBJ2-7, with D possibly being TRBD1 or TRBD2 (5 bases each). Looked up from germline, CDR1 is SEHNR and CDR2 is FQNEAQ (reference sequence). The CDR3 consists of 14 residues. V dropped 5 bases and J dropped 3 bases, with 14 bases sitting between them.

This chain uses TRBV29-1 with TRBJ2-4; 10 nucleotides agree with TRBD2. Unmatched junction bases numbered 17, after V lost 6 bases and J lost 3 bases. The germline V gene has CDR1 SQVTM and CDR2 ANQGSEA. The CDR3 runs 18 residues. For the CDR3, the DNA is TGCAGCGTCCGAAGCCCGAGCGGGAGGGCCCTCGGCAAAAACATTCAGTACTTC. Translation gives CSVRSPSGRALGKNIQYF.

This clonotype was counted only a few times. A much bigger clone sits one base away, suggesting this may be a read error. The chain is built from TRBV5-6 and TRBJ2-5; D perhaps matches TRBD1 (5 bases). With 1 base removed from V and 2 bases from J, the gap between germline ends came to 12 bases. The CDR3 sequence is 15 residues long. The germline V gene has CDR1 SGHDT and CDR2 YYEEEE. The DNA of the CDR3 is TGTGCCAGCAGCTTGCAAGGGGCAGGGCAAGAGACCCAGTACTTC. This codes for CASSLQGAGQETQYF.

The chain has TRBV10-3 and TRBJ2-2; D is unclear. Trimming removed 2 bases at V and 2 bases at J, with 6 bases between. The CDR3 has 14 amino acids. Looked up from germline, CDR1 is ENHRY and CDR2 is SYGVKD. CDR3 protein: CAISEAFNTGELFF. DNA for the CDR3: TGTGCCATCAGTGAGGCCTTTAACACCGGGGAGCTGTTTTTT.

In its sample, this clonotype was seen many times. The chain combines TRBV20-1 with TRBJ2-3; D uncertain. Germline CDR1 reads DFQATT; CDR2 reads SNEGSKA (reference sequence). V dropped 0 bases and J dropped 2 bases, with 12 bases sitting between them. The CDR3 extends over 15 amino acids. CDR3: CSARDQSKNTDTQYF. The DNA for the CDR3 is TGCAGTGCTAGAGACCAGTCTAAAAACACAGATACGCAGTATTTT.

The chain carries TRBV20-1 and TRBJ1-1, with D unresolved. Germline values: CDR1 DFQATT, CDR2 SNEGSKA (reference sequence). This CDR3 is 13 amino acids long. Between the trimmed V and J ends, which lost 3 bases and 4 bases, there was a span of 12 bases. CDR3 DNA sequence: TGCAGTGCTAGGAGGGAGGAGAGCACTGAAGCTTTCTTT. Its protein product is CSARREESTEAFF.

The chain uses TRBV5-1 and TRBJ2-5; TRBD2 agrees at 8 bases. J gave up 0 bases and V 4 bases, and 8 bases lay outside the gene matches. CDR1 SGHRS and CDR2 YFSETQ come from the germline V gene. The CDR3 runs to 16 residues. CDR3 sequence reads: CASSPGLVPYQETQYF. The CDR3 coding sequence is TGCGCCAGCAGCCCGGGACTAGTCCCGTACCAAGAGACCCAGTACTTC.

The V call is TRBV29-1, the J call TRBJ2-7, with TRBD1 matching over 9 bases. The CDR3 has 13 residues. V gave up 6 bases and J gave up 4 bases; unmatched junction bases: 7. The germline CDR1 and CDR2 sequences are SQVTM and ANQGSEA. CDR3 sequence: CSVSGTGMYEQYF. The CDR3 DNA reads as TGCAGCGTCTCCGGGACAGGGATGTACGAGCAGTACTTC.

A word on this clonotype: At one of its ends the junction is not consistent with the germline gene, which may arise from a read error. The V gene is TRBV7-2, the J gene TRBJ2-3, with D possibly TRBD1 on 5 matching bases. The V gene's germline CDR1 is SGHTA and CDR2 FQGNSA. There are 13 residues in the CDR3. CDR3 loop: CASSPQGPGTEYF. CDR3 sequence (DNA): TGTGCCAGCAGCCCCCAGGGCCCAGGTACGGAGTATTTT.